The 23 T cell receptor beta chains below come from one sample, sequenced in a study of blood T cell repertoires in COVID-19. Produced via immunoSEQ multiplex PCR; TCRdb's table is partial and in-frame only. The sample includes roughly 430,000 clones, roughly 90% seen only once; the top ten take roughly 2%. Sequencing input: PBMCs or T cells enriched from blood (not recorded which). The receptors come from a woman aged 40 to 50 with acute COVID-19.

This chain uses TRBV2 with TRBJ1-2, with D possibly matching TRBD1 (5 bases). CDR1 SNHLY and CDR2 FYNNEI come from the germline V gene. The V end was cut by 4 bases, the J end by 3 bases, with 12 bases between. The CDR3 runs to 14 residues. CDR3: CASSVSTAYYGYTF. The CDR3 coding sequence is TGTGCCAGCAGTGTCTCGACAGCCTACTATGGCTACACCTTC.

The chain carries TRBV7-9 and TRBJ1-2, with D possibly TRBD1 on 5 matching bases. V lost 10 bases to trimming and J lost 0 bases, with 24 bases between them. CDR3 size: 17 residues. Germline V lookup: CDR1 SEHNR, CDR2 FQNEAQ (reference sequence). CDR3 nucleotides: TGTGCCACCACAATTGACCCAGACAGCACTCCTAACTATGGCTACACCTTC. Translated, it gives CATTIDPDSTPNYGYTF.

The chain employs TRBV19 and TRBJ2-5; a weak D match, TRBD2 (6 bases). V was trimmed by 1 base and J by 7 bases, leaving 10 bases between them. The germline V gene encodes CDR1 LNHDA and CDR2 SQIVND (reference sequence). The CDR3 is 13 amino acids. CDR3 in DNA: TGTGCCAGTAGTATAGGGACCGGGGGGACCCAGTACTTC. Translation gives CASSIGTGGTQYF.

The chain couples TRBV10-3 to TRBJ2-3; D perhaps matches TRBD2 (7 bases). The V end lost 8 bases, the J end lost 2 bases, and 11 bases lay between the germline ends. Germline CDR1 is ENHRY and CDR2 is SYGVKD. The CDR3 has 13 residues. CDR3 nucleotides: TGTGCCATCGCGGCGGGGGCCACAGATACGCAGTATTTT. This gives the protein CAIAAGATDTQYF.

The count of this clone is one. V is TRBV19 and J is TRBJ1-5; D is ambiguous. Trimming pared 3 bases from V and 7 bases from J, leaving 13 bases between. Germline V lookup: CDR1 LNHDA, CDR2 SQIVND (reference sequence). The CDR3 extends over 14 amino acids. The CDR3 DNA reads TGTGCCAGTAGTATCATAGATCGAGCCCAGCCCCAGCATTTT. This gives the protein CASSIIDRAQPQHF.

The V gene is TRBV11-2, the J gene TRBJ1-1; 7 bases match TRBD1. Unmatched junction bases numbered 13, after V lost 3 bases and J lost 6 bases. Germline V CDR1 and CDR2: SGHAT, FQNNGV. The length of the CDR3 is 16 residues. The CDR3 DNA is TGTGCCAGCAGCTTTTTTCTACCAGGGGGATTTTCTGAAGCTTTCTTT. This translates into CASSFFLPGGFSEAFF.

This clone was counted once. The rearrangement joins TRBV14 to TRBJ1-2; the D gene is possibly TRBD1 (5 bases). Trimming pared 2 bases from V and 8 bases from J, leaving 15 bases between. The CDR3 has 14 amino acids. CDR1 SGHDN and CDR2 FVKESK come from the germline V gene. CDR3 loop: CASSQSTGTLGYTF. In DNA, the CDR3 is TGTGCCAGCAGCCAAAGCACCGGGACTTTGGGCTACACCTTC.

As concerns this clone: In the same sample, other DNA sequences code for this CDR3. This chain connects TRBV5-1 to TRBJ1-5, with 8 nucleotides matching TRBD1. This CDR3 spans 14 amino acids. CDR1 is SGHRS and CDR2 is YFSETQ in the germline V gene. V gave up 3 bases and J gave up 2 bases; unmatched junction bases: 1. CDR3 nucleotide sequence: TGCGCCAGCAGCTCGACAGGGGGCAATCAGCCCCAGCATTTT. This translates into CASSSTGGNQPQHF. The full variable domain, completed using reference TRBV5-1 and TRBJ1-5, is KAGVTQTPRYLIKTRGQQVTLSCSPISGHRSVSWYQQTPGQGLQFLFEYFSETQRNKGNFPGRFSGRQFSNSRSEMNVSTLELGDSALYLCASSSTGGNQPQHFGDGTRLSIL.

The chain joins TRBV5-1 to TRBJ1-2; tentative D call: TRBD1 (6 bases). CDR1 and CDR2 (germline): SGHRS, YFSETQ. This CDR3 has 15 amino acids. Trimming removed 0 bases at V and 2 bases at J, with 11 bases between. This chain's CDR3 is CASSLEGDWNYGYTF. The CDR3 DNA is TGCGCCAGCAGCTTGGAGGGGGATTGGAACTATGGCTACACCTTC.

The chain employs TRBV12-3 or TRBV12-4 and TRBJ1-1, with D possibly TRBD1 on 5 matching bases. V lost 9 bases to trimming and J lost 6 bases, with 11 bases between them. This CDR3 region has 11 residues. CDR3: CASAGLSEAFF. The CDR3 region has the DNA TGTGCCAGTGCAGGGCTGTCTGAAGCTTTCTTT.

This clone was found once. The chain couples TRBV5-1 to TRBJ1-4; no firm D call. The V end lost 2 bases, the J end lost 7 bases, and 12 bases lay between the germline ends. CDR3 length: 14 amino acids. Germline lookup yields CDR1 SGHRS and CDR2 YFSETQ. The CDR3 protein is CASSFWGGSEKLFF. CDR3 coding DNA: TGCGCCAGCAGCTTTTGGGGAGGCTCTGAAAAACTGTTTTTT.

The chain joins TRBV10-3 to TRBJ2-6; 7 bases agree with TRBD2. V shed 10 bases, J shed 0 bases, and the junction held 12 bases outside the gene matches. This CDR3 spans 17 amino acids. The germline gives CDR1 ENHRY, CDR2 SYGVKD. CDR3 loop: CATYGEGLVSGANVLTF. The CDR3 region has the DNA TGTGCCACCTACGGGGAGGGGCTAGTCTCTGGGGCCAACGTCCTGACTTTC.

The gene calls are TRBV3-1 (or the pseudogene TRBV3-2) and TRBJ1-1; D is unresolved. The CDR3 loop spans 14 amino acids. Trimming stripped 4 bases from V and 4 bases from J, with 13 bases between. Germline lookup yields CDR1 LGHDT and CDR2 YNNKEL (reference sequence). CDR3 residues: CASSPRRRFTEAFF. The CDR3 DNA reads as TGTGCCAGCAGCCCTAGACGGAGGTTCACTGAAGCTTTCTTT.

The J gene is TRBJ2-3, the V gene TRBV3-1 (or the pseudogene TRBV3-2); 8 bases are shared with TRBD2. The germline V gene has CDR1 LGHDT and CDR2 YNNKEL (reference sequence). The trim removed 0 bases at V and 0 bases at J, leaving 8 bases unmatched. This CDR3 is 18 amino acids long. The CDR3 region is CASSQDMASGYSTDTQYF. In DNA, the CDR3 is TGTGCCAGCAGCCAAGATATGGCTAGCGGGTATAGCACAGATACGCAGTATTTT.

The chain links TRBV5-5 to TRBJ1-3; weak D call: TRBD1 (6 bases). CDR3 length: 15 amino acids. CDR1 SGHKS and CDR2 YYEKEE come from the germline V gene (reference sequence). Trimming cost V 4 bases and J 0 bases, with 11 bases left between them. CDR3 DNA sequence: TGTGCCAGCAGCCCCCAGACAGGCTCTGGAAACACCATATATTTT. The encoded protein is CASSPQTGSGNTIYF. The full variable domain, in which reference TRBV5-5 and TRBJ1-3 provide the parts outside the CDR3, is DAGVTQSPTHLIKTRGQQVTLRCSPISGHKSVSWYQQVLGQGPQFIFQYYEKEERGRGNFPDRFSARQFPNYSSELNVNALLLGDSALYLCASSPQTGSGNTIYFGEGSWLTVV.

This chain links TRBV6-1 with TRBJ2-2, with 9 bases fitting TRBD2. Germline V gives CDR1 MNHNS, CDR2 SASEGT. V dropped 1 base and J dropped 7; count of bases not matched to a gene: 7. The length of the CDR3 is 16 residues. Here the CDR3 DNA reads TGTGCCAGCAGTGAAGATCCCCTAGCGGGGAGCGGGGAGCTGTTTTTT. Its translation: CASSEDPLAGSGELFF.

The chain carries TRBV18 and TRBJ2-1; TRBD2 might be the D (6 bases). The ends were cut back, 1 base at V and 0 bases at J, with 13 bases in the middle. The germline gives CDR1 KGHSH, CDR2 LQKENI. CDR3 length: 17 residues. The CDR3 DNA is TGTGCCAGCTCACCACGGGGAGGTCCTAGCTCCTACAATGAGCAGTTCTTC. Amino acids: CASSPRGGPSSYNEQFF.

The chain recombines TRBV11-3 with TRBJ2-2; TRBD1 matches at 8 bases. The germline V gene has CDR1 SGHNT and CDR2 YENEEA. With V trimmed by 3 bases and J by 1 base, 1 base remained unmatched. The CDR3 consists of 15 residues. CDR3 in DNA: TGTGCCAGCAGCTTCGGACAGGGGAACACCGGGGAGCTGTTTTTT. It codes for CASSFGQGNTGELFF.

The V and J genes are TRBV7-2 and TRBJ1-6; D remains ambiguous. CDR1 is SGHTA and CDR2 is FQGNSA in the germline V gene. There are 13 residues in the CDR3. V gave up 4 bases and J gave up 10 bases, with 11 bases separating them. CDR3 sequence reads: CASSSLPGSPLHF. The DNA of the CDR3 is TGTGCCAGCAGCTCTTTACCCGGGTCACCCCTCCACTTT.

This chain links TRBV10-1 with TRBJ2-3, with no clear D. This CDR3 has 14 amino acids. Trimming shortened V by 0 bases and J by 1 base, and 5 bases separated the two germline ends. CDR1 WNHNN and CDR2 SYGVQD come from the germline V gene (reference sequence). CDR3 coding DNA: TGCGCCAGCAGTGAGTCTTCAGGCACAGATACGCAGTATTTT. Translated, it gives CASSESSGTDTQYF.

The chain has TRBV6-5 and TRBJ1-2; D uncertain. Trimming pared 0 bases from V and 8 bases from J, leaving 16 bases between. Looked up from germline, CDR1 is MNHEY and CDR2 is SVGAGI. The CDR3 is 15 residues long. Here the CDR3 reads CASSYSHSLVYGYTF. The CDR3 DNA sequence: TGTGCCAGCAGTTACTCCCACAGTTTAGTTTACGGCTACACCTTC.

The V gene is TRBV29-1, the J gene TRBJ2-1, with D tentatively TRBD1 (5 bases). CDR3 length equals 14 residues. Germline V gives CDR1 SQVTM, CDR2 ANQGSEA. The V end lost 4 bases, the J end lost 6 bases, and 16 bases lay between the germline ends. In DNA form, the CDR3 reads TGCAGCGTTGTGGTCGTGGGGCATGGCAATGAGCAGTTCTTC. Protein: CSVVVVGHGNEQFF.

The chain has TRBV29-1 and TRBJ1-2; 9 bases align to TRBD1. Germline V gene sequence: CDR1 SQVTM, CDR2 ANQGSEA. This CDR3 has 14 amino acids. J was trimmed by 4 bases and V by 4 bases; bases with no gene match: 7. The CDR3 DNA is TGCAGCGTTGTACAGGGGACAGGGAGCTATGGCTACACCTTC. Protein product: CSVVQGTGSYGYTF.